The 29 T cell receptor beta chains below all came from one sample that was sequenced in a study of T cell responses to AZD1222 COVID-19 vaccine (dated by TCRdb to the early 2020s). Library generation was performed with the immunoSEQ multiplex PCR assay. TCRdb's version of the immuneACCESS table is confined to in-frame rearrangements and falls short of the full clone set. An unresolved V gene accounts for under half of the shortfall where checked; the remainder is of unknown origin. This sample gives just over 95,000 clones in total; around nine tenths of them show up just once. The ten largest make up roughly 3.7% of the sample. This specimen's time point label, per the study, means: baseline before first vaccination. Sequenced here: peripheral blood, sampled on day 0 of AZD1222 vaccination. Receptors originate from an adult in good health.

The chain is built from TRBV7-2 and TRBJ2-7; TRBD2 agrees at 11 bases. Losses at the gene ends were 0 bases for V and 2 bases for J; bases not matched to a gene: 0. CDR1 and CDR2 (germline): SGHTA, FQGNSA. The CDR3 runs to 15 residues. For the CDR3, the DNA is TGTGCCAGCAGCTTAGCTAGCGGGGGGGCCTACGAGCAGTACTTC. Protein product: CASSLASGGAYEQYF.

This clone showed up just once. The chain is built from TRBV2 and TRBJ1-2; the match to TRBD1 covers 9 bases. J gave up 6 bases and V 6 bases, and 5 bases lay outside the gene matches. Per germline, CDR1 SNHLY and CDR2 FYNNEI. The CDR3 is 13 amino acids. CDR3 bases: TGTGCCAGCAGCCCACAGGGGGCCCATGGCTACACCTTC. This sequence encodes CASSPQGAHGYTF.

V is TRBV9 and J is TRBJ1-2, with TRBD1 matching over 10 bases. Germline assignment: CDR1 SGDLS and CDR2 YYNGEE. The V gene end was trimmed by 2 bases and the J gene end by 1 base; junction bases not matched to a gene: 2. CDR3 size: 15 residues. The chain's CDR3 is CASSVDRGLNYGYTF. Written as DNA, the CDR3 is TGTGCCAGCAGCGTCGACAGGGGGCTTAACTATGGCTACACCTTC. The full variable domain, its missing parts supplied by reference TRBV9 and TRBJ1-2, is DSGVTQTPKHLITATGQRVTLRCSPRSGDLSVYWYQQSLDQGLQFLIQYYNGEERAKGNILERFSAQQFPDLHSELNLSSLELGDSALYFCASSVDRGLNYGYTFGSGTRLTVV.

Notes on this clone: Other DNA sequences in this sample translate to the same CDR3. CDR3 nucleotides: TGTGCCAGCAGCTGGTGGGGCCTCAATCAGCCCCAGCATTTT. This codes for CASSWWGLNQPQHF. The chain combines TRBV5-6 with TRBJ1-5; the D gene is possibly TRBD1 (5 bases). The germline V gene encodes CDR1 SGHDT and CDR2 YYEEEE. V was cut by 3 bases and J by 3 bases, with 10 bases left in between. This CDR3 comprises 14 residues.

Details on this clone: In the same sample, other DNA sequences code for this CDR3. The chain joins TRBV14 to TRBJ1-2; maybe TRBD1 (5 bases). V was trimmed by 3 bases and J by 0 bases, leaving 5 bases between them. There are 13 residues in the CDR3. Germline CDR1 is SGHDN and CDR2 is FVKESK. CDR3 coding DNA: TGTGCCAGCAGCCAGGGGGCTAACTATGGCTACACCTTC. Its translation: CASSQGANYGYTF.

This rearrangement joins TRBV6-6 to TRBJ1-5; D ambiguous. CDR3 length: 13 residues. Germline V gene sequence: CDR1 MNHNY, CDR2 SVGAGI (reference sequence). Trimming left V 2 bases short and J 9 bases short, with 11 bases between. CDR3 coding DNA: TGTGCCAGCAGTTACACGGGTCAAGGGCCCCAGCATTTT. Translating gives CASSYTGQGPQHF.

V is TRBV10-2 and J is TRBJ1-6; no clear D. Germline CDR1 WSHSY, CDR2 SAAADI. The CDR3 is 13 residues long. Trimming removed 5 bases at V and 8 bases at J, with 10 bases between. In nucleotides, the CDR3 is TGCGCCAGCAGTTGGGATGAGGATTCACCCCTCCACTTT. This encodes CASSWDEDSPLHF.

The chain is built from TRBV6-5 and TRBJ2-7; tentative D call: TRBD1 (6 bases). The CDR3 is 14 amino acids. Germline V lookup: CDR1 MNHEY, CDR2 SVGAGI. V lost 2 bases and J lost 7, with 15 bases in between. CDR3 sequence: CASSYQGSAYEQYF. The CDR3 DNA sequence: TGTGCCAGCAGTTACCAGGGGTCTGCGTATGAGCAGTACTTC.

The V gene is TRBV5-4, the J gene TRBJ1-1; D call uncertain. V lost 9 bases and J lost 0, with 12 bases in between. Germline V gives CDR1 SGHNT, CDR2 YYREEE (reference sequence). The CDR3 extends over 13 amino acids. CDR3 nucleotides: TGTGCCACCTCTACGAACATGAACACTGAAGCTTTCTTT. This sequence encodes CATSTNMNTEAFF.

The genes are TRBV4-3 and TRBJ2-2; D is uncertain. This CDR3 is built from 12 residues. Trimming removed 5 bases at V and 4 bases at J, with 5 bases between. CDR1 and CDR2 (germline): LGHNA, YSLEER. The CDR3 DNA reads as TGCGCCAGCAGCGGTGTCACCGGGGAGCTGTTTTTT. Translating it yields CASSGVTGELFF.

The rearrangement uses TRBV14 and TRBJ1-2; no firm D call. Germline V gene data show CDR1 as SGHDN and CDR2 as FVKESK. This CDR3 region has 17 residues. With 0 bases removed from V and 5 bases from J, the gap between germline ends came to 19 bases. This CDR3 reads CASSQDLNRLKVYGYTF. The DNA for the CDR3 is TGTGCCAGCAGCCAAGATTTGAACCGACTAAAGGTGTATGGCTACACCTTC.

The chain is built from TRBV4-3 and TRBJ1-2; possibly TRBD1 for D (6 bases). Germline CDR1 reads LGHNA; CDR2 reads YSLEER. Trimming removed 4 bases from V and 6 bases from J, with 15 bases in between. The CDR3 spans 14 residues. The CDR3 protein is CASSRITAGDGYTF. The CDR3 bases are TGCGCCAGCAGCCGGATCACGGCAGGGGATGGCTACACCTTC.

The J gene is TRBJ2-5, the V gene TRBV5-1, with 9 bases lining up with TRBD2. The CDR3 spans 15 residues. Germline CDR1 and CDR2: SGHRS and YFSETQ. Trimming removed 3 bases from V and 3 bases from J; junction bases left unmatched: 6. CDR3 region: CASSWTAGGKETQYF. The CDR3 DNA reads TGCGCCAGCAGCTGGACAGCGGGGGGTAAAGAGACCCAGTACTTC.

The V gene is TRBV11-2, the J gene TRBJ2-1; TRBD1 or TRBD2 may be the D gene (6 bases each). This CDR3 has 14 amino acids. With 7 bases removed from V and 7 bases from J, the gap between germline ends came to 17 bases. From germline, CDR1 is SGHAT and CDR2 FQNNGV. The CDR3 loop reads CASIRGREGNEQFF. CDR3 in DNA: TGTGCCAGCATACGGGGGCGCGAGGGAAATGAGCAGTTCTTC.

The CDR3 nucleotides read TGCAGCGTTTCCAGGGACGGAGACACTGAAGCTTTCTTT. It codes for CSVSRDGDTEAFF. V is TRBV29-1 and J is TRBJ1-1; D possibly corresponds to TRBD1 (5 bases). Trimming pared 5 bases from V and 3 bases from J, leaving 13 bases between. Germline V gives CDR1 SQVTM, CDR2 ANQGSEA. The CDR3 covers 13 residues.

The V and J genes are TRBV20-1 and TRBJ2-5, with D unresolved. V was clipped by 3 bases and J by 5 bases, with 13 bases between them. Germline CDR1 and CDR2: DFQATT and SNEGSKA (reference sequence). The CDR3 extends over 13 amino acids. CDR3 DNA sequence: TGCAGTGCTAGTATCGGGCTGGGGGAGACCCAGTACTTC. Amino acids: CSASIGLGETQYF.

This chain uses TRBV21-1 with TRBJ1-4; the table gives TRBD1 as D, unverified against the DNA. TRBV21-1 is designated a pseudogene. This CDR3 region has 14 residues. This CDR3 reads CASSNLQGNEKLFF. In nucleotides, the CDR3 is TGTGCCAGCAGCAACTTACAGGGTAATGAAAAACTGTTTTTT.

The rearrangement links TRBV6-5 to TRBJ1-4, with 7 positions matching TRBD1. The germline V gene has CDR1 MNHEY and CDR2 SVGAGI. V gave up 4 bases and J gave up 0 bases; unmatched junction bases: 2. CDR3 length: 15 residues. CDR3 residues: CASSSGQTTNEKLFF. The DNA of the CDR3 is TGTGCCAGCAGTTCGGGACAGACAACTAATGAAAAACTGTTTTTT.

The chain uses TRBV5-1 and TRBJ1-1; TRBD1 is a possible D gene (5 bases). CDR3 length: 11 residues. Trimming cost V 7 bases and J 5 bases, with 9 bases left between them. Germline CDR1 is SGHRS and CDR2 is YFSETQ. CDR3 region: CASVRDTEAFF. For the CDR3, the DNA is TGCGCCAGCGTCAGGGATACTGAAGCTTTCTTT.

On this clone: Other DNA sequences in this sample translate to the same CDR3. The V gene is TRBV3-1 (or the pseudogene TRBV3-2), the J gene TRBJ1-4; perhaps TRBD1 as D (6 bases). The CDR3 totals 15 residues. Per the germline V gene, CDR1 is LGHDT and CDR2 is YNNKEL (reference sequence). The germline V and J ends were trimmed by 4 bases and 0 bases, with 9 bases remaining between them. In DNA, the CDR3 is TGTGCCAGCAGCCTCTGGACAGCAACTAATGAAAAACTGTTTTTT. Translation gives CASSLWTATNEKLFF.

J is TRBJ1-5 and V is TRBV5-1, with 10 bases lining up with TRBD1. This CDR3 has 14 residues. V gave up 4 bases and J gave up 7 bases; unmatched junction bases: 5. Germline CDR1 and CDR2: SGHRS and YFSETQ. CDR3 sequence: CASSTGTGEQPQHF. DNA of the CDR3: TGCGCCAGCAGCACCGGGACAGGGGAACAGCCCCAGCATTTT.

The chain is built from TRBV21-1 and TRBJ1-2; TRBD1, as called in the table, went unchecked against the DNA. TRBV21-1 is tagged as a pseudogene. This CDR3 has 15 amino acids. The CDR3 region has the DNA TGTGCCAGCGCCATGGACAGGTTTGAAAACTATGGCTACACCTTC. Its protein is CASAMDRFENYGYTF.

The chain couples TRBV6-1 to TRBJ2-7, with a tentative D call TRBD2 (6 bases). Germline lookup yields CDR1 MNHNS and CDR2 SASEGT. CDR3 length: 15 amino acids. V was shortened by 3 bases and J by 3 bases, with 15 bases between the two germline ends. DNA for the CDR3: TGTGCCAGCAGTGACCGGCGGGGCTATTTCTACGAGCAGTACTTC. It is translated as CASSDRRGYFYEQYF.

The chain recombines TRBV5-1 with TRBJ2-7; TRBD1 matches at 8 bases. V gave up 0 bases and J gave up 12 bases; unmatched junction bases: 8. Germline V gene data show CDR1 as SGHRS and CDR2 as YFSETQ. This CDR3 has 13 residues. CDR3 protein: CASSLADQGARYF. In nucleotides, the CDR3 is TGCGCCAGCAGCTTGGCTGATCAGGGGGCGCGGTACTTC.

The J gene is TRBJ2-2, the V gene TRBV5-6; TRBD1 aligns across 7 bases. Trimming took 2 bases from V and 5 from J; bases not matched to a gene: 0. Germline V CDR1 and CDR2: SGHDT, YYEEEE. This CDR3 spans 13 amino acids. The CDR3 DNA follows: TGTGCCAGCAGCTTACAGGGGACCGGGGAGCTGTTTTTT. Amino acid sequence: CASSLQGTGELFF.

The chain recombines TRBV6-5 with TRBJ2-1; D not certain. The V end was cut by 4 bases, the J end by 10 bases, with 14 bases between. The CDR3 has 13 residues. CDR1 is MNHEY and CDR2 is SVGAGI in the germline V gene. The CDR3 region has the DNA TGTGCCAGCAGTTCCCTTCTGCACTGGGAGCAGTTCTTC. The encoded protein is CASSSLLHWEQFF.

V usage is TRBV5-1 and J usage is TRBJ2-1; D may match TRBD1 or TRBD2 (6 bases each). The ends were cut back, 0 bases at V and 6 bases at J, with 7 bases in the middle. The CDR3 is 13 amino acids. CDR1 SGHRS and CDR2 YFSETQ come from the germline V gene. For the CDR3, the DNA is TGCGCCAGCAGCTTGGAGGGGGGCAATGAGCAGTTCTTC. Encoded protein: CASSLEGGNEQFF.

This chain links TRBV11-3 with TRBJ2-3, with a possible D match to TRBD1 (5 bases). The CDR3 contains 16 residues. Germline-derived CDR1 and CDR2 are SGHNT and YENEEA. Trimming pared 1 base from V and 0 bases from J, leaving 11 bases between. DNA for the CDR3: TGTGCCAGCAGCTTAGCAGGGCCACCTAGCACAGATACGCAGTATTTT. Translating gives CASSLAGPPSTDTQYF.

The chain links TRBV18 to TRBJ2-7; D is unclear. Germline loops: CDR1 KGHSH, CDR2 LQKENI. CDR3 length: 12 residues. The V end was cut by 4 bases, the J end by 5 bases, with 9 bases between. CDR3 coding DNA: TGTGCCAGCTCACTTATGGGCCACGAGCAGTACTTC. Its protein product is CASSLMGHEQYF. Looking up the rest from reference TRBV18 and TRBJ2-7 gives the full variable domain: NAGVMQNPRHLVRRRGQEARLRCSPMKGHSHVYWYRQLPEEGLKFMVYLQKENIIDESGMPKERFSAEFPKEGPSILRIQQVVRGDSAAYFCASSLMGHEQYFGPGTRLTVT.